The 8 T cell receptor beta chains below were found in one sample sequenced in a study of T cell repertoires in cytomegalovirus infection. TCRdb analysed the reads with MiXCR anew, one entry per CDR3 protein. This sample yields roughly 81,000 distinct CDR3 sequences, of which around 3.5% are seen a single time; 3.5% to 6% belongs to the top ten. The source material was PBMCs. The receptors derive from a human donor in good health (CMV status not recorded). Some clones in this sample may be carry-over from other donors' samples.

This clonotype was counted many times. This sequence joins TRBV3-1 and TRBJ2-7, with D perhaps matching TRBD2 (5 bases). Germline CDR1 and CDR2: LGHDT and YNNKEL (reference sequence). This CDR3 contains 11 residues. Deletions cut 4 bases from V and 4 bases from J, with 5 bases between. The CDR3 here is CASSRGYEQYF. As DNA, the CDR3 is TGTGCCAGCAGCCGAGGGTACGAGCAGTACTTC.

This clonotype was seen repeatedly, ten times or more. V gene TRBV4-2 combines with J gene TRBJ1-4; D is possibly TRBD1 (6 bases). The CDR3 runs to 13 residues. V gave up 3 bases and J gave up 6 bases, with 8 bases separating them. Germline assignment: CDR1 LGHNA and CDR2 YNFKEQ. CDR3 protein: CASSQGADEKLFF. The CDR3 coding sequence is TGTGCCAGCAGCCAGGGGGCGGATGAAAAACTGTTTTTT.

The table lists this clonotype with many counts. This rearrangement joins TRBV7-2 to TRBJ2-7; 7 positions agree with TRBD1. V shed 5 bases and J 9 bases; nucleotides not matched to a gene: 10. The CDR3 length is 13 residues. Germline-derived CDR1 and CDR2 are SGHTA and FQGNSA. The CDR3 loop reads CASSASTGFGQYF. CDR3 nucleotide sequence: TGTGCCAGCAGCGCTTCGACAGGGTTTGGGCAGTACTTC.

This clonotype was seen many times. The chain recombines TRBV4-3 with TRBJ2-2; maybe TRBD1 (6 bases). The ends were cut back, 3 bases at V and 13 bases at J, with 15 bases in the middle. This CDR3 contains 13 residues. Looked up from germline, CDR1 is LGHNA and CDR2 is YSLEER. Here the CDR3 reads CASSQVPGQGLFF. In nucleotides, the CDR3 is TGCGCCAGCAGCCAGGTGCCGGGACAAGGGCTGTTTTTT.

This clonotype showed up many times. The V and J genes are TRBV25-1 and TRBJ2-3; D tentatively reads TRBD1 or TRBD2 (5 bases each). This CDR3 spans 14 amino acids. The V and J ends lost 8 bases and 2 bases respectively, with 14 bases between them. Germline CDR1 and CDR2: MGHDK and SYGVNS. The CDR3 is CASGGPFDTDTQYF. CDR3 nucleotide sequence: TGTGCCAGCGGGGGACCTTTTGACACAGATACGCAGTATTTT. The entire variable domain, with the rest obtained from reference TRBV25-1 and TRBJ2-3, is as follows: EADIYQTPRYLVIGTGKKITLECSQTMGHDKMYWYQQDPGMELHLIHYSYGVNSTEKGDLSSESTVSRIRTEHFPLTLESARPSHTSQYLCASGGPFDTDTQYFGPGTRLTVL.

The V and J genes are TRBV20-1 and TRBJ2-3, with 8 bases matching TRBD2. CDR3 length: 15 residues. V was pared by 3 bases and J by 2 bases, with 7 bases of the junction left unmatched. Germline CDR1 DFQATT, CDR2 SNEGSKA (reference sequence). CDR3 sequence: CSASPPSGYTDTQYF. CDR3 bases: TGCAGTGCTAGCCCCCCTAGCGGGTACACAGATACGCAGTATTTT.

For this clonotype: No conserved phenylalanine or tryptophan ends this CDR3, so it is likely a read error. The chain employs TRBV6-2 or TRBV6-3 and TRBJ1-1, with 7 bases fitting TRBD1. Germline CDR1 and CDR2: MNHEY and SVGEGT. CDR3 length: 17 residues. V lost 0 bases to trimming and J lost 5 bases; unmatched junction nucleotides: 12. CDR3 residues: CASSYSKQGSRWTEAFS. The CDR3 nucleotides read TGTGCCAGCAGTTACTCGAAACAGGGGTCGCGGTGGACTGAAGCTTTCTCT.

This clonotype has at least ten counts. The CDR3 loop is CSVEAKDGYTF. The CDR3 coding sequence is TGCAGCGTTGAAGCCAAGGATGGCTACACCTTC. This chain links TRBV29-1 with TRBJ1-2; D uncertain. V was trimmed by 1 base and J by 6 bases, leaving 6 bases between them. Germline CDR1 reads SQVTM; CDR2 reads ANQGSEA. This CDR3 is built from 11 residues.